Listed below are T cell receptor beta chains from one sample, sequenced in a study of cytomegalovirus exposure and HLA in healthy donors. Some clones are missing from TCRdb's copy, which holds only in-frame ones; the method was immunoSEQ multiplex PCR. This table holds fewer than 150,000 clones, roughly 88% found once. Sequenced material: PBMCs. Source of these receptors: a man aged 18 to 30 in good health and CMV-seronegative. Each CDR3 is given with its conserved first and last residue.

j_call,cdr3_length,v_call,cdr3_aa
TRBJ1-2,14,TRBV28,CASSPGQDYYGYTF
TRBJ2-7,13,TRBV5-5,CASSEAGGIEQYF
TRBJ2-5,16,TRBV4-1,CASSQEQGARQETQYF
TRBJ2-3,15,TRBV10-3,CAINVAEGKTDTQYF
TRBJ2-3,18,TRBV4-3,CASSSRATSGGSTDTQYF
TRBJ1-5,15,TRBV6-6,CASSGDPQYDQPQHF
TRBJ1-1,18,TRBV4-1,CASSHGWTGKPLNTEAFF
TRBJ1-3,16,TRBV7-8,CASSGRDSRSGNTIYF
TRBJ2-7,15,TRBV5-6,CASSSWAGPIFRQYF
TRBJ2-1,16,TRBV11-1,CASRGLGGSSYNEQFF
TRBJ2-1,16,TRBV15,CATSRDRLAGVSEQFF
TRBJ2-3,16,TRBV6-6,CASKLAGEFGTDTQYF
TRBJ1-6,14,TRBV6-5,CASSRTGGSSPLHF
TRBJ2-7,16,TRBV5-6,CASSPGTSGSVYEQYF
TRBJ2-7,15,TRBV19,CASSIRGGSSYEQYF
TRBJ2-2,14,TRBV6-5,CASSQDRNTGELFF
TRBJ1-1,13,TRBV27,CASMSTENTEAFF
TRBJ1-1,16,TRBV5-1,CASSPSYSTMNTEAFF
TRBJ2-7,15,TRBV7-2,CASSRLAGHTSEQYF
TRBJ1-5,15,TRBV18,CASSEGQQSNQPQHF
TRBJ2-1,16,TRBV2,CASRRGSSGSYNEQFF
TRBJ2-7,16,TRBV7-9,CASSNQGGTGLNEQYF
TRBJ1-6,14,TRBV7-2,CASSFGGVDSPLHF
TRBJ1-5,14,TRBV30,CAWSVGQINQPQHF
TRBJ1-3,15,TRBV28,CASSLLGTGGNTIYF
TRBJ1-2,14,TRBV27,CASSLLPGGYGYTF
TRBJ1-4,18,TRBV6-1,CASSEVTTWTGLNEKLFF
TRBJ2-1,15,TRBV18,CASSPPGLKYNEQFF
TRBJ2-6,15,TRBV9,CASSGQGSGANVLTF
TRBJ1-1,15,TRBV5-1,CASSVDRGPGTEAFF
TRBJ1-2,15,TRBV6-5,CASSYSRQSNYGYTF
TRBJ1-5,14,TRBV7-9,CASSDSTGNQPQHF
TRBJ1-1,13,TRBV10-2,CASSGRRNTEAFF
TRBJ2-1,11,TRBV6-5,CASSYQNEQFF
TRBJ2-3,18,TRBV18,CASSPGSAPTKSTDTQYF
TRBJ2-1,17,TRBV5-8,CASSLGVQVAGQNEQFF
TRBJ2-3,17,TRBV25-1,CASSELFWGAGTDTQYF
TRBJ1-4,14,TRBV4-1,CASSQGDLNEKLFF
TRBJ1-4,15,TRBV7-9,CASSYRPVRGEKLFF
TRBJ2-1,15,TRBV29-1,CSGDGTSGRPNEQFF
TRBJ2-7,14,TRBV29-1,CSVTRGGRSYEQYF
TRBJ1-4,15,TRBV28,CASSPQGAPNEKLFF
TRBJ1-2,15,TRBV6-4,CASSDTSVGGNGYTF
TRBJ1-1,15,TRBV5-6,CASSLVSLMNTEAFF
TRBJ2-6,15,TRBV6-1,CASSEDSSGANVLTF
TRBJ2-7,18,TRBV27,CASSLRGGWRELPYEQYF
TRBJ2-5,16,TRBV7-2,CASSTRGSSNWETQYF
TRBJ1-5,15,TRBV7-6,CASSPRTGPNQPQHF
TRBJ2-5,17,TRBV9,CASSVGSGGASGETQYF
TRBJ2-1,13,TRBV10-3,CATSGQGDNEQFF
TRBJ2-3,16,TRBV4-1,CASSQSKAGGTDTQYF
TRBJ2-7,17,TRBV27,CASKRQGFASVPYEQYF
TRBJ2-7,13,TRBV7-9,CASSSQGSYEQYF
TRBJ2-1,15,TRBV6-5,CASSPLAGYTNEQFF
TRBJ2-3,16,TRBV28,CASSRPLAGGTDTQYF
TRBJ1-1,13,TRBV7-9,CAPREDMNTEAFF